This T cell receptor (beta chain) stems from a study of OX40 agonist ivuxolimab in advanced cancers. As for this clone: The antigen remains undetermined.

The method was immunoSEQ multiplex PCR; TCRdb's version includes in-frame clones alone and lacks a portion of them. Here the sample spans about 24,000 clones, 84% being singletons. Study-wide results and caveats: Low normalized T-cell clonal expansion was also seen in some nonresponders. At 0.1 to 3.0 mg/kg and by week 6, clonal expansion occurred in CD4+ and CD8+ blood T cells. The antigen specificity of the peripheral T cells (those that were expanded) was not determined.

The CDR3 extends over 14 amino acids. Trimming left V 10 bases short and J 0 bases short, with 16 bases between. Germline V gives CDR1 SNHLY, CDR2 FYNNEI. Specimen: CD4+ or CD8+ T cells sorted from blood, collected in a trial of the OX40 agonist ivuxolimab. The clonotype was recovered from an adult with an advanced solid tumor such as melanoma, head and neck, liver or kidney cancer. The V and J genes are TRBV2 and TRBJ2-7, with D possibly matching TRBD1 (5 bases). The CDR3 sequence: CATFLTASSYEQYF. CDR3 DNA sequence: TGTGCCACCTTTTTGACAGCCTCCTCCTACGAGCAGTACTTC.